The clone carrying this T cell receptor (beta chain) came up once. The record originates from a study of blood T cell repertoires in COVID-19. About the research overall: Italy, Spain and the United States were the sources of the convalescent and acute COVID-19 samples. Sample material is recorded as cDNA or gDNA derived from T cells, B-cell-depleted T cells, or PBMCs.

Per the original methods: Counts of nucleated cells, estimated from reference gene primer amplification, were obtained. Repertoires were generated with immunoSEQ multiplex PCR, while TCRdb's copy carries only in-frame clones and drops some. V, J and clone size derive from that table, while D and trimming were established from the DNA sequence. The sample lists about 180,000 clones; 70% to 90% were seen once. The V segment lost 2 bases and the J segment 4 bases; nucleotides outside the gene matches: 4. This CDR3 has 15 residues. Germline lookup yields CDR1 MGHRA and CDR2 YSYEKL. Material: peripheral blood. The origin of this receptor is a man between 18 and 35 years old who had recovered from COVID-19. V is TRBV4-1 and J is TRBJ1-3, with 8 bases matching TRBD1. This chain's CDR3 is CASSQPRGLGNTIYF. DNA of the CDR3: TGCGCCAGCAGCCAACCCAGGGGGCTCGGAAACACCATATATTTT.